The subject of this entry is one T cell receptor beta chain. The antigen is unknown. Pooling covered second doses at about 4 or about 12 weeks. The method was immunoSEQ multiplex PCR; TCRdb's version includes in-frame clones alone and lacks a portion of them. The table has tens of thousands of clones, around 89% seen once; the top ten hold 12%. These data are taken from a study of T cell responses to AZD1222 COVID-19 vaccine. Study outcomes and limitations: Regions left unmutated in variants are reportedly the target of nearly half of spike-specific TCRs. At study baseline, merely six AZD1222 recipients were seropositive. Most donors were white British and more were female, and clonal diversity was possibly underestimated.

The CDR3 is made up of 14 amino acids. Between the trimmed V and J ends, which lost 9 bases and 9 bases, there was a span of 18 bases. Germline assignment: CDR1 MNHEY and CDR2 SVGAGI. Sequenced here: peripheral blood, sampled 28 days after the second AZD1222 dose. The TCR was taken from an adult who received the AZD1222 COVID-19 vaccine. This chain uses TRBV6-5 with TRBJ1-6; D gene unclear. The CDR3 is CASGRTPRGSPLHF. The CDR3 nucleotides are TGTGCCAGTGGGCGGACCCCTCGAGGTTCACCCCTCCACTTT.